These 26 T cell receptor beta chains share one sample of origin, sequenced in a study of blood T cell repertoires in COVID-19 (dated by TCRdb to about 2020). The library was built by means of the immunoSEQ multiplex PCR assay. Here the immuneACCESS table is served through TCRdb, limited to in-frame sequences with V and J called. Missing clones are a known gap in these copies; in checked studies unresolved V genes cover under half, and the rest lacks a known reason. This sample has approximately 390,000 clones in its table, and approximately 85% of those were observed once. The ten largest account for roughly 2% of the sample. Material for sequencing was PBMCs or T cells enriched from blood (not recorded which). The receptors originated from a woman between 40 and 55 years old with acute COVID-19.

The CDR3 spells CASREGVGGYTF. The DNA for the CDR3 is TGTGCCAGTAGAGAGGGAGTAGGAGGCTACACCTTC. The chain carries TRBV19 and TRBJ1-2; D not certain. The CDR3 length is 12 residues. V lost 6 bases to trimming and J lost 8 bases, with 13 bases between them. CDR1 and CDR2 (germline): LNHDA, SQIVND (reference sequence).

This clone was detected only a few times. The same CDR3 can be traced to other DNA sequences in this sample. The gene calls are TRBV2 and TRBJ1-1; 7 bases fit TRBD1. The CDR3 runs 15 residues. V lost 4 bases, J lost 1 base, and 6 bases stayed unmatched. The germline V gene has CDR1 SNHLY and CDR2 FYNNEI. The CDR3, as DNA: TGTGCCAGCAGTGCTGACAGGGCCTGGAACACTGAAGCTTTCTTT. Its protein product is CASSADRAWNTEAFF.

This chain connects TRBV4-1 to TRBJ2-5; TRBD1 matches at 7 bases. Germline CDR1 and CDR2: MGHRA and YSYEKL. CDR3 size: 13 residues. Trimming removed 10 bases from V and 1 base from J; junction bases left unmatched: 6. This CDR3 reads CATAQGFQETQYF. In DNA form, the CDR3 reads TGCGCCACCGCACAGGGGTTCCAAGAGACCCAGTACTTC.

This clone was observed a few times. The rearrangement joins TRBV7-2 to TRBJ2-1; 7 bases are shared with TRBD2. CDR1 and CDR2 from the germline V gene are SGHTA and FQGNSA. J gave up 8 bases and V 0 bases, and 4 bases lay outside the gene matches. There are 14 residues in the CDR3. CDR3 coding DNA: TGTGCCAGCAGCTTAGCGGGGGGGATCGATGAGCAGTTCTTC. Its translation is CASSLAGGIDEQFF.

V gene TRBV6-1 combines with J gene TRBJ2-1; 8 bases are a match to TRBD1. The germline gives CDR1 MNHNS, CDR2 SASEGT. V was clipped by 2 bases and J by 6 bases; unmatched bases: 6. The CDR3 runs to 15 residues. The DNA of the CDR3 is TGTGCCAGCAGTGAACAGGGACAGGTTTTCAATGAGCAGTTCTTC. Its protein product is CASSEQGQVFNEQFF.

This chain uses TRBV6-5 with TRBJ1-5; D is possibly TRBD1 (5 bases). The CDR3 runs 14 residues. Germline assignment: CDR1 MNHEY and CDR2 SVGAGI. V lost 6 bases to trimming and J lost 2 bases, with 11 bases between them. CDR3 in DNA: TGTGCCAGCAGACAGGTGTATGGCAATCAGCCCCAGCATTTT. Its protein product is CASRQVYGNQPQHF.

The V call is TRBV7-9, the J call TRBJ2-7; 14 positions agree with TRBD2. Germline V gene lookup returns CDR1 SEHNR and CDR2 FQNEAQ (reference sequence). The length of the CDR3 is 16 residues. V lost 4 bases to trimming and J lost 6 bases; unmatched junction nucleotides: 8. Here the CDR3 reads CASSSAGTSGGSEQYF. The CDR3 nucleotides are TGTGCCAGCAGCTCCGCCGGGACTAGCGGGGGCAGCGAGCAGTACTTC. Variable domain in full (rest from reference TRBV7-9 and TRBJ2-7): DTGVSQNPRHKITKRGQNVTFRCDPISEHNRLYWYRQTLGQGPEFLTYFQNEAQLEKSRLLSDRFSAERPKGSFSTLEIQRTEQGDSAMYLCASSSAGTSGGSEQYFGPGTRLTVT.

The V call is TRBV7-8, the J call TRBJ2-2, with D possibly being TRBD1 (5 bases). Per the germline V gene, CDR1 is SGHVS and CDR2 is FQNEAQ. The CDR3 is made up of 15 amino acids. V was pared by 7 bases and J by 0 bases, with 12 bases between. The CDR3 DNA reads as TGTGCCAGCAACTTTGGACACACGAACACCGGGGAGCTGTTTTTT. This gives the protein CASNFGHTNTGELFF.

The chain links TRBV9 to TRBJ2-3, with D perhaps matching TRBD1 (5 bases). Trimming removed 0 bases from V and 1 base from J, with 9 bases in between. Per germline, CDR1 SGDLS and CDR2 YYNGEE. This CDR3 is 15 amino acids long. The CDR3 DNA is TGTGCCAGCAGCGTAGGTAGCAGGGGCACAGATACGCAGTATTTT. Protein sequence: CASSVGSRGTDTQYF.

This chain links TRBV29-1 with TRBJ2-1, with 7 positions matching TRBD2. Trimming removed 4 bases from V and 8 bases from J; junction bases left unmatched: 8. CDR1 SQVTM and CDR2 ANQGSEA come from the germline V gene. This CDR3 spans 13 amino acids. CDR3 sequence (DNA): TGCAGCGTTGGGGCTAGCGGTCACGATGAGCAGTTCTTC. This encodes CSVGASGHDEQFF.

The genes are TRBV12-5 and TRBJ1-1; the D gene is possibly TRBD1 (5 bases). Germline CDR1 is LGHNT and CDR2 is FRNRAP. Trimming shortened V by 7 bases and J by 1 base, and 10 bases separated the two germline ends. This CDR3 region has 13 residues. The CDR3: CASAMGGNTEAFF. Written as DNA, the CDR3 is TGTGCTAGTGCCATGGGGGGGAACACTGAAGCTTTCTTT.

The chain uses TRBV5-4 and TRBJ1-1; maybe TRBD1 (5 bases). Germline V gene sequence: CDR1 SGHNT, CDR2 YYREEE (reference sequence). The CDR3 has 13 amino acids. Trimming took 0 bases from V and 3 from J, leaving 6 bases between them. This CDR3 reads CASSLGRDTEAFF. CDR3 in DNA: TGTGCCAGCAGCTTGGGCAGGGACACTGAAGCTTTCTTT.

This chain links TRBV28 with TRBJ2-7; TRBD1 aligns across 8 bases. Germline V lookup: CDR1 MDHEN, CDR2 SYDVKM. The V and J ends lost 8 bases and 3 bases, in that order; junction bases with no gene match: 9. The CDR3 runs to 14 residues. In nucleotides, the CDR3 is TGTGCCAGCTATGCCCGGGACAGGCGCTACGAGCAGTACTTC. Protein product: CASYARDRRYEQYF.

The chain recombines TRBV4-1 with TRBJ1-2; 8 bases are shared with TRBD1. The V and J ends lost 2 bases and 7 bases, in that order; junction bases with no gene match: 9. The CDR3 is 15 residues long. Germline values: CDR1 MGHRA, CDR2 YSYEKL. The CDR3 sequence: CASSQPQGALPGYTF. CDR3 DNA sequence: TGCGCCAGCAGCCAACCGCAGGGGGCGCTTCCTGGCTACACCTTC.

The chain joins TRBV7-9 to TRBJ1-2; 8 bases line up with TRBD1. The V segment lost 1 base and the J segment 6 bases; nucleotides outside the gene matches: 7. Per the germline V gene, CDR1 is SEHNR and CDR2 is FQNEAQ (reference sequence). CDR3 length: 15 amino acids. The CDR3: CASSLEAGGFNGYTF. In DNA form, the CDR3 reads TGTGCCAGCAGCTTAGAAGCAGGGGGCTTTAATGGCTACACCTTC.

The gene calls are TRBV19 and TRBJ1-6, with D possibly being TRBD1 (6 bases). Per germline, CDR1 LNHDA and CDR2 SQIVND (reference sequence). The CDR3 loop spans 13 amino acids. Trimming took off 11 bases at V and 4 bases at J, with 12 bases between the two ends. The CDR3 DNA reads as TGTGCCGGCAGGGGCGGTTATAATTCACCCCTCCACTTT. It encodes CAGRGGYNSPLHF.

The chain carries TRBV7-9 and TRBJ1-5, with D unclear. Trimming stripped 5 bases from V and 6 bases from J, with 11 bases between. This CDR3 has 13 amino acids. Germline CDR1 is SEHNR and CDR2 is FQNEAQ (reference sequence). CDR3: CASSPNDLQPQHF. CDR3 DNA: TGTGCCAGCAGCCCTAACGATCTTCAGCCCCAGCATTTT.

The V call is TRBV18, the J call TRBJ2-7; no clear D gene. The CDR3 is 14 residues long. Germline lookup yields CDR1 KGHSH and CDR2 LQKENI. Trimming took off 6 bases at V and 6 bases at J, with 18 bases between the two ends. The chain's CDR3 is CASSYEHLLSEQYF. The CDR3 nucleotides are TGTGCCAGCTCTTACGAACATCTTCTCTCCGAGCAGTACTTC.

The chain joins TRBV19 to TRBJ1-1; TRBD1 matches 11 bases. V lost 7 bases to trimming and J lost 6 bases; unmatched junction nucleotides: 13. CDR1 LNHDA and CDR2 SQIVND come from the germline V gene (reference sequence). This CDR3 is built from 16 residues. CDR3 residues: CASNTLGGTGGPEAFF. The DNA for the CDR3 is TGTGCCAGTAATACCCTGGGGGGGACAGGGGGACCTGAAGCTTTCTTT.

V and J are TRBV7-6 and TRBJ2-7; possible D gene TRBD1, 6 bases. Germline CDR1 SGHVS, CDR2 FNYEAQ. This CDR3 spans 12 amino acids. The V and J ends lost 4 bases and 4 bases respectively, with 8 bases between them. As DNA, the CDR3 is TGTGCCAGCAGCTCACAGGGATACGAGCAGTACTTC. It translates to CASSSQGYEQYF.

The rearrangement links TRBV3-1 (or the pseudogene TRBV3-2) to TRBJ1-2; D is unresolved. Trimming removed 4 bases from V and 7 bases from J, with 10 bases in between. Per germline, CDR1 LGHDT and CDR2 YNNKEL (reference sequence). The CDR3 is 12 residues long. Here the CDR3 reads CASSLRGSGYTF. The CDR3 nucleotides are TGTGCCAGCAGCCTCAGAGGGAGTGGCTACACCTTC.

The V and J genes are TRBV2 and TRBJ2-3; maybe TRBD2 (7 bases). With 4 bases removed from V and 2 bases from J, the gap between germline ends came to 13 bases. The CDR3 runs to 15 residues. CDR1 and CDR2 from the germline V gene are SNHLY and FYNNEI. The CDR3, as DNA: TGTGCCAGCAGTGTAAGAGGGGGGGACACAGATACGCAGTATTTT. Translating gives CASSVRGGDTDTQYF.

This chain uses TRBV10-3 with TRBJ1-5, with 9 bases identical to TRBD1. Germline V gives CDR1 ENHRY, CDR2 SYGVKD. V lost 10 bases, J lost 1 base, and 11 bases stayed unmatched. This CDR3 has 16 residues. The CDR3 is CATGGQGVGSNQPQHF. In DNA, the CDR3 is TGTGCCACAGGGGGACAGGGCGTGGGGAGCAATCAGCCCCAGCATTTT.

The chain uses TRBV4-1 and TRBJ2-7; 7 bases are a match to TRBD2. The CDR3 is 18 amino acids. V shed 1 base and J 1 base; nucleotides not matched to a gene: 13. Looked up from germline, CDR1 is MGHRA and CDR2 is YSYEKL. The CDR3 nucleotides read TGCGCCAGCAGCCAAGGGCCCCTAGCGGTGGGGAAATCCTACGAGCAGTACTTC. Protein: CASSQGPLAVGKSYEQYF.

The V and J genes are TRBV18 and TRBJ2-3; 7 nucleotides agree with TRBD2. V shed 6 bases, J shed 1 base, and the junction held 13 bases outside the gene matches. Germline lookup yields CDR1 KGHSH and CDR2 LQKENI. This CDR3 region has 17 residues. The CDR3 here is CASSPNPGGSGTDTQYF. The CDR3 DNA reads TGTGCCAGCTCCCCTAATCCGGGGGGAAGCGGCACAGATACGCAGTATTTT. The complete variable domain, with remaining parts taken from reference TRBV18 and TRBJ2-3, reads NAGVMQNPRHLVRRRGQEARLRCSPMKGHSHVYWYRQLPEEGLKFMVYLQKENIIDESGMPKERFSAEFPKEGPSILRIQQVVRGDSAAYFCASSPNPGGSGTDTQYFGPGTRLTVL.

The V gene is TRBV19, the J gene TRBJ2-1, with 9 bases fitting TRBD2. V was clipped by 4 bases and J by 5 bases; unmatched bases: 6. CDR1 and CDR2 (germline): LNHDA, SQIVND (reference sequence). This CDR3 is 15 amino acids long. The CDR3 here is CASSTTGLANNEQFF. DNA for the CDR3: TGTGCCAGTAGTACAACGGGACTAGCTAACAATGAGCAGTTCTTC.